The present T cell receptor beta chain was sequenced within a study of T cell responses to AZD1222 COVID-19 vaccine. Study-wide points: Baseline serology detected seropositivity in only six AZD1222 recipients.

The ends lost 4 bases at V and 0 bases at J; junction bases unmatched: 15. Germline V gene data show CDR1 as SGHVS and CDR2 as FQNEAQ. The CDR3 contains 20 residues. Method: immunoSEQ multiplex PCR; TCRdb's copy keeps in-frame clones and lacks some. The sample contains roughly 100,000 clones, around 90% of which appear only once. A remark on this clone: The target antigen is unknown.

V usage is TRBV7-8 and J usage is TRBJ2-3, with 11 positions matching TRBD2. The clonotype was recovered from an adult in good health. The material was peripheral blood, obtained on day 0 of AZD1222 vaccination. The DNA for the CDR3 is TGTGCCAGCAGCTCATTACTAGCGGGGGAGGGAAAATCTAGCACAGATACGCAGTATTTT. This translates into CASSSLLAGEGKSSTDTQYF.